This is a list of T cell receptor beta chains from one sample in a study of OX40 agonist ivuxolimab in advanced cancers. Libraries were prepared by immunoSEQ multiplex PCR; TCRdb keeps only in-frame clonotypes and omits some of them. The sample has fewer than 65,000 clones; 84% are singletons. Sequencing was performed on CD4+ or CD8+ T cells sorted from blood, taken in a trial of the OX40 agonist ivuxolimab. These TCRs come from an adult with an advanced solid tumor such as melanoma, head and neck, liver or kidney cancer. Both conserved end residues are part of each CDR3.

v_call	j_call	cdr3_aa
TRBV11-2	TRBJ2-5	CASSPGRNAGGGQETQYF
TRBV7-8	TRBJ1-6	CASSLAALGSPLHF
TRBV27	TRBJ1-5	CASSLAYPSAGGQPQHF
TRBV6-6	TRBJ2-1	CASSYQGAVSRQFF
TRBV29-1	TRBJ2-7	CSVGQSYEQYF
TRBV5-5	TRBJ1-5	CASSLLDRENSNQPQHF
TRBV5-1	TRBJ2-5	CASSPGVAGAQNQETQYF
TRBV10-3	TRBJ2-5	CATHRGGGQETQYF
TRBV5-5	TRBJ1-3	CASTPVGASGNTIYF
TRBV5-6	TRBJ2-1	CASSRRDYNNEQFF
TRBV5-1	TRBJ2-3	CASSSGPSTDTQYF
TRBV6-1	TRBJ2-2	CASSARQGRSGELFF
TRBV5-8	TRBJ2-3	CASSPGLAAFYTDTQYF
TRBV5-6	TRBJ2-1	CASSLSLAAYNEQFF
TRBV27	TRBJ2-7	CASSPTAGGSSYEQYF
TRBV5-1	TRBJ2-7	CASSPDRVDEQYF
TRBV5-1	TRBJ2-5	CASSLGRTQETQYF
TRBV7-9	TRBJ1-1	CASTLDGYGTEAFF
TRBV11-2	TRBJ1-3	CASSLTDRDTIYF
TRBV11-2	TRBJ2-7	CASSLATYYEQYF
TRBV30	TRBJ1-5	CAWATQDSLPNQPQHF
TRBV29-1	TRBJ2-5	CSVEHGSAETQYF
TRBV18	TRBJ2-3	CASSESTDTQYF
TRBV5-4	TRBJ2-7	CASSFGRPGYEQYF
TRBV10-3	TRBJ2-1	CATSQREGLNEQFF
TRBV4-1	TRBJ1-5	CASSQDEGPFNQPQHF
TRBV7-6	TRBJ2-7	CASSLVRGQGYEQYF
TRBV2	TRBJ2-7	CASSDLVAGGREQYF
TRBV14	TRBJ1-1	CASSQGLLPTTEAFF
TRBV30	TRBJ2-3	CAWEREGDTQYF
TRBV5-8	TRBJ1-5	CASSLIFIQPQHF
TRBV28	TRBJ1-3	CASSRRWKDNSGNTIYF
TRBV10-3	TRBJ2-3	CAISESRTDTQYF
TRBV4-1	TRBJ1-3	CASSQDLGGKGSGNTIYF
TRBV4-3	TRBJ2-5	CASSQEVPSYQETQYF
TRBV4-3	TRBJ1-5	CASSQARGGQPQHF
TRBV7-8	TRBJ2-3	CASSFVDTQYF
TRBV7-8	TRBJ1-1	CASSLDPGVMNTEAFF
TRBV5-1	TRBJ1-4	CASSLTGGFGEKLFF
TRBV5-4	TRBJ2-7	CASSLVRGPGEQYF